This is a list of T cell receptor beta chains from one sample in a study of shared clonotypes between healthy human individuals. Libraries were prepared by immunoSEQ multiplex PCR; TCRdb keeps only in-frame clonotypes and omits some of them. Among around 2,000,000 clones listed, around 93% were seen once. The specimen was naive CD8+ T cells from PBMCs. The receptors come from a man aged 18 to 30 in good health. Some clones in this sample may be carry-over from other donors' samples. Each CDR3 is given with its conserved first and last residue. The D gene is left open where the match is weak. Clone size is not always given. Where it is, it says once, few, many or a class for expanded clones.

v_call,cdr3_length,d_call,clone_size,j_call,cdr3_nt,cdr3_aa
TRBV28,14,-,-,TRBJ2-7,TGTGCCAGCAGAAGGACGGGGAGCTCCTACGAGCAGTACTTC,CASRRTGSSYEQYF
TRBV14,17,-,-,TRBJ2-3,TGTGCCAGCAGCCAGATTTGGGACCGGGCAGGGACAGATACGCAGTATTTT,CASSQIWDRAGTDTQYF
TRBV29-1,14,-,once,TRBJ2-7,TGCAGCGTTGAAGAGGGGCAGGGGTCCTACGAGCAGTACTTC,CSVEEGQGSYEQYF
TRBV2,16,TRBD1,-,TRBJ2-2,TGTGCCAGCAGTCGACCGCGGACAGGGGACACCGGGGAGCTGTTTTTT,CASSRPRTGDTGELFF
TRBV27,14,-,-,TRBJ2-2,TGTGCCAGCAGTTTAACTTCAGGCACCGGGGAGCTGTTTTTT,CASSLTSGTGELFF
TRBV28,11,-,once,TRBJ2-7,TGTGCCAGCAGCCCCGGAGGGGAGCAGTACTTC,CASSPGGEQYF
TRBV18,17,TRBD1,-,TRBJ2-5,TGTGCCAGCTCTCCCCAGGACAGGGGGAACCTCCAAGAGACCCAGTACTTC,CASSPQDRGNLQETQYF
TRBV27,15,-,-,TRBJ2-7,TGTGCCAGCAGCTATGGTGGGACGGGTACCTACGAGCAGTACTTC,CASSYGGTGTYEQYF
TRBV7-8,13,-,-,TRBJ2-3,TGTGCCAGCAGCGGGGGTAGGGCAGATACGCAGTATTTT,CASSGGRADTQYF
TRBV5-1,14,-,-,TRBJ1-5,TGCGCCAGCACCTGGACGGGGCCGGATCAGCCCCAGCATTTT,CASTWTGPDQPQHF
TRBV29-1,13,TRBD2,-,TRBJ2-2,TGCAGCGTTGTAGCGGGAGTCGCCGGGGAGCTGTTTTTT,CSVVAGVAGELFF
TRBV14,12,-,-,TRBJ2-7,TGTGCCAGCAGCCTCCGTTCCTTCGAGCAGTACTTC,CASSLRSFEQYF
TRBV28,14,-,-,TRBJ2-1,TGTGCCAGCACGTGGCTAGTGGGTTCGGATGAGCAGTTCTTC,CASTWLVGSDEQFF
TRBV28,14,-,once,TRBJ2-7,TGTGCCAGCAGCCTTGCTGGGGGCTCCTACGAGCAGTACTTC,CASSLAGGSYEQYF
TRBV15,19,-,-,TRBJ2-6,TGTGCCACCAGCACTCAAGACCCAAGGCTCAGGCCTGGGGCCAACGTCCTGACTTTC,CATSTQDPRLRPGANVLTF
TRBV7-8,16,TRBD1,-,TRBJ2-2,TGTGCCAGCAGCGTCCAGGGACAGGGGACCACCGGGGAGCTGTTTTTT,CASSVQGQGTTGELFF
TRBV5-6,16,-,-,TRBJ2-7,TGTGCCAGCAGCTTGGACAGCCTAGCCCCCTCCTACGAGCAGTACTTC,CASSLDSLAPSYEQYF
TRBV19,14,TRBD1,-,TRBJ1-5,TGTGCCAGTAGTACGTACAGGGGAAATCAGCCCCAGCATTTT,CASSTYRGNQPQHF
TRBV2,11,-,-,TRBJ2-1,TGTGCCAGTAGAGGGGGGGCTGAGCAGTTCTTC,CASRGGAEQFF